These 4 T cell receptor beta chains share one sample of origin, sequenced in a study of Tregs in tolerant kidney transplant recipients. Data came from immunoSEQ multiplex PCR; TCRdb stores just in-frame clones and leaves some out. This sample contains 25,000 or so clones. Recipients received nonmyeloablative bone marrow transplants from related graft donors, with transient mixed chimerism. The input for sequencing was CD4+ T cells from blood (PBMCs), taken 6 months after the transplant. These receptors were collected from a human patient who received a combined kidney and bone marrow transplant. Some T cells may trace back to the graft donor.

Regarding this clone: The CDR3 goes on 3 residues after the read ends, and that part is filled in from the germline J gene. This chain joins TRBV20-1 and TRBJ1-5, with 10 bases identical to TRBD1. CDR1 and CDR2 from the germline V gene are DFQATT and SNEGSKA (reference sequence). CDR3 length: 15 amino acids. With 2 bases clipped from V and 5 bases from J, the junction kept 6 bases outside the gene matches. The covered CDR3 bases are TGCAGTGCTAGATTAATGGGACAGGGGTATCAGCCC. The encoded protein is CSARLMGQGYQP. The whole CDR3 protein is CSARLMGQGYQPQHF.

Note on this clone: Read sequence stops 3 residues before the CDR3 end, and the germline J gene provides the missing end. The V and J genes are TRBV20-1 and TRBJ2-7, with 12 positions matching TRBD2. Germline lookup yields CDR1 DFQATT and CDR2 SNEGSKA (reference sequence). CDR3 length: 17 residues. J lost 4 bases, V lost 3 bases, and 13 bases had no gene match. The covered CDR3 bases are TGCAGTGCTAGCTCAAGACTGACTAGCGGGAGTTGGTACGAG. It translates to CSASSRLTSGSWYE. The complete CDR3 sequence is CSASSRLTSGSWYEQYF.

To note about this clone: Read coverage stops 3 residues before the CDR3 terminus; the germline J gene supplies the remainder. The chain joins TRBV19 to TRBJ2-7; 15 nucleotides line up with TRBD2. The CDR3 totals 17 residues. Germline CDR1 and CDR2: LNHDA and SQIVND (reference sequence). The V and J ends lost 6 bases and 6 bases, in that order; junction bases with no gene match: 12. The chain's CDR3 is CASSPGLAGGGPLEQYF. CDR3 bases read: TGTGCCAGTAGCCCGGGACTAGCGGGAGGAGGCCCCCTCGAG.

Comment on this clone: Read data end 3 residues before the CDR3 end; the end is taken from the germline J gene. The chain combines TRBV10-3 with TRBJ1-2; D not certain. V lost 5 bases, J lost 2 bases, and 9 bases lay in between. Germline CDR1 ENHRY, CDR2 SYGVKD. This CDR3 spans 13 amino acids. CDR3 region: CAISPQENYGYTF. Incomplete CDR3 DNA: TGTGCCATCAGTCCTCAGGAAAACTATGGC.